This is a list of T cell receptor beta chains from one sample in a study of cytomegalovirus exposure and HLA in healthy donors. Sequenced by immunoSEQ multiplex PCR; TCRdb stores in-frame clones only, minus some. In the table there are approximately 140,000 clones, approximately 78% of which are singletons. Source material: PBMCs. The receptors were gathered from a woman between 40 and 55 years old in good health and CMV-seropositive. The CDR3 runs from the conserved cysteine through the conserved F or W. D genes are given only for firm matches. A row's size may be missing; if present it is once, few, many or a size class.

TRBV6-1	NA	NA	TRBJ2-1	CASRTGEYNEQFF	TGTGCCAGCAGGACAGGAGAATACAATGAGCAGTTCTTC
TRBV19	TRBD1	NA	TRBJ2-5	CASSITGEETQYF	TGTGCCAGTAGTATAACAGGGGAAGAGACCCAGTACTTC
TRBV6-4	TRBD2	NA	TRBJ2-1	CASSAVAGHNEQFF	TGTGCCAGCAGTGCGGTAGCGGGGCATAATGAGCAGTTCTTC
TRBV2	NA	NA	TRBJ2-2	CANRLLAETGELFF	TGTGCCAACAGACTATTAGCGGAAACCGGGGAGCTGTTTTTT
TRBV7-9	NA	NA	TRBJ1-3	CASSLGEDKGNTIYF	TGTGCCAGCAGCTTAGGGGAGGACAAAGGAAACACCATATATTTT
TRBV28	NA	NA	TRBJ2-5	CASSPGVETQYF	TGTGCCAGCAGCCCGGGGGTTGAGACCCAGTACTTC
TRBV10-1	TRBD1	NA	TRBJ2-7	CASSESGQGDHEQYF	TGCGCCAGCAGTGAGTCGGGACAGGGGGACCACGAGCAGTACTTC
TRBV5-8	NA	NA	TRBJ2-7	CASSLRGSYEQYF	TGTGCCAGCAGCTTGCGGGGCTCCTACGAGCAGTACTTC
TRBV18	TRBD1	once	TRBJ1-4	CASSPDPTGGTANEKLFF	TGTGCCAGCTCACCCGACCCGACAGGGGGAACAGCTAATGAAAAACTGTTTTTT
TRBV30	NA	NA	TRBJ2-3	CAWRKQVLTDTQYF	TGTGCCTGGAGGAAACAGGTACTCACAGATACGCAGTATTTT
TRBV7-2	TRBD2	NA	TRBJ2-7	CASSYSWGGAYEQYF	TGTGCCAGCAGCTATTCGTGGGGAGGGGCCTACGAGCAGTACTTC
TRBV4-1	NA	NA	TRBJ2-7	CASSQGFQKAYEQYF	TGCGCCAGCAGCCAAGGTTTTCAGAAAGCCTACGAGCAGTACTTC
TRBV5-1	NA	NA	TRBJ1-1	CASSPSPGVNTEAFF	TGCGCCAGCAGCCCGAGTCCAGGGGTGAACACTGAAGCTTTCTTT
TRBV7-6	TRBD1	NA	TRBJ2-3	CASSPLRSGTGGTDTQYF	TGTGCCAGCAGCCCGCTTAGGTCCGGGACAGGGGGCACAGATACGCAGTATTTT
TRBV19	NA	few	TRBJ1-2	CASRHGGQDGYTF	TGTGCCAGTAGGCACGGGGGGCAGGATGGCTACACCTTC
TRBV30	TRBD1	NA	TRBJ2-3	CAWSVRQGAWGTQYF	TGTGCCTGGAGTGTACGACAGGGGGCTTGGGGTACGCAGTATTTT
TRBV7-6	TRBD1	once	TRBJ1-4	CASSLERTGKEKLFF	TGTGCCAGCAGCTTAGAGAGGACAGGGAAAGAAAAACTGTTTTTT
TRBV28	TRBD1	NA	TRBJ2-3	CASSPGQGDTQYF	TGTGCCAGCAGCCCCGGACAGGGAGATACGCAGTATTTT
TRBV25-1	NA	NA	TRBJ1-1	CASSEYMGRGAEAFF	TGTGCCAGCAGTGAATATATGGGGCGCGGGGCTGAAGCTTTCTTT
TRBV11-2	TRBD1	once	TRBJ2-3	CASSRRDRERLGTQYF	TGTGCCAGCAGCCGCAGGGACAGGGAGCGCTTGGGTACGCAGTATTTT
TRBV18	NA	NA	TRBJ1-2	CASSPSPGTEYGYTF	TGTGCCAGCTCACCATCCCCCGGGACTGAGTATGGCTACACCTTC
TRBV5-5	TRBD1	NA	TRBJ1-3	CASSLAGGTGDFSGNTIYF	TGTGCCAGCAGCTTGGCAGGGGGGACAGGGGACTTCTCTGGAAACACCATATATTTT
TRBV18	TRBD1	NA	TRBJ2-7	CASQETGGTYEQYF	TGTGCCAGCCAAGAGACAGGGGGGACCTACGAGCAGTACTTC
TRBV5-1	TRBD1	few	TRBJ1-4	CASSLAPTGGTNEKLFF	TGCGCCAGCAGCTTGGCCCCCACAGGGGGCACTAATGAAAAACTGTTTTTT
TRBV6-6	NA	NA	TRBJ1-1	CASRPTRGDNTEAFF	TGTGCCAGCAGACCGACACGGGGGGACAACACTGAAGCTTTCTTT
TRBV5-1	TRBD2	NA	TRBJ2-1	CASSLEQGRLAGAFHNEQFF	TGCGCCAGCAGCTTGGAGCAGGGGCGGCTAGCGGGAGCCTTCCACAATGAGCAGTTCTTC
TRBV10-3	NA	few	TRBJ2-7	CAISESLDRNEQYF	TGTGCCATCAGTGAGTCGTTGGACAGAAACGAGCAGTACTTC
TRBV11-3	NA	NA	TRBJ1-1	CASSLGGNTEAFF	TGTGCCAGCAGCTTAGGGGGCAACACTGAAGCTTTCTTT